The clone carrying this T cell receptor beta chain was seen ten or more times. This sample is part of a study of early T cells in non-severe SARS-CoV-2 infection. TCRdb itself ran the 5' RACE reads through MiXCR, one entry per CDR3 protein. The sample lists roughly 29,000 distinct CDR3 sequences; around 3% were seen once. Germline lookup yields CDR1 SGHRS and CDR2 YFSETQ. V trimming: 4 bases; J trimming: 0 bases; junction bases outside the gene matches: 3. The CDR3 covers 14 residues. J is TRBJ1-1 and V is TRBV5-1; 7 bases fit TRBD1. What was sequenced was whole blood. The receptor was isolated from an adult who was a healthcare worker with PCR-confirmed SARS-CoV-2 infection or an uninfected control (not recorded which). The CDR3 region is CASSPGTVNTEAFF. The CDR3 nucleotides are TGCGCCAGCAGCCCCGGGACAGTGAACACTGAAGCTTTCTTT.